The 8 T cell receptor beta chains below all came from one sample that was sequenced in a study of cytomegalovirus exposure and HLA in healthy donors. Amplification used 60 Vbeta primers and 13 Jbeta primers. The method was immunoSEQ multiplex PCR; TCRdb's version includes in-frame clones alone and lacks a portion of them. The sample carries around 250,000 clones, 80% to 85% recorded once. The material sequenced was PBMCs. The receptors here all came from a woman aged 55-70 years in good health and CMV-seropositive.

The genes are TRBV28 and TRBJ2-2, with D maybe TRBD1 (5 bases). This CDR3 is built from 13 residues. Germline CDR1 is MDHEN and CDR2 is SYDVKM. Trimming left V 7 bases short and J 0 bases short, with 6 bases between. The CDR3 is CASKTANTGELFF. The DNA of the CDR3 is TGTGCCAGCAAGACAGCGAACACCGGGGAGCTGTTTTTT. Drawing the rest from reference TRBV28 and TRBJ2-2, the complete variable domain is DVKVTQSSRYLVKRTGEKVFLECVQDMDHENMFWYRQDPGLGLRLIYFSYDVKMKEKGDIPEGYSVSREKKERFSLILESASTNQTSMYLCASKTANTGELFFGEGSRLTVL.

The rearrangement links TRBV7-9 to TRBJ1-1, with D perhaps matching TRBD1 (6 bases). The length of the CDR3 is 17 residues. Trimming removed 2 bases at V and 0 bases at J, with 16 bases between. Germline V gene sequence: CDR1 SEHNR, CDR2 FQNEAQ (reference sequence). This chain's CDR3 is CASSLKTSDSLNTEAFF. DNA of the CDR3: TGTGCCAGCAGCTTAAAAACTTCGGACAGTTTGAACACTGAAGCTTTCTTT.

The V and J genes are TRBV28 and TRBJ1-5, with TRBD1 identical over 9 bases. The germline V gene has CDR1 MDHEN and CDR2 SYDVKM. V was clipped by 1 base and J by 7 bases; unmatched bases: 8. There are 16 residues in the CDR3. The CDR3 DNA reads TGTGCCAGCAGTTTATCATGGGGGACAGGGCCCCAGCCCCAGCATTTT. It yields the protein CASSLSWGTGPQPQHF. Variable domain in full (rest from reference TRBV28 and TRBJ1-5): DVKVTQSSRYLVKRTGEKVFLECVQDMDHENMFWYRQDPGLGLRLIYFSYDVKMKEKGDIPEGYSVSREKKERFSLILESASTNQTSMYLCASSLSWGTGPQPQHFGDGTRLSIL.

This clone was observed a few times. The rearrangement joins TRBV5-1 to TRBJ2-3; 8 bases fit TRBD2. The ends lost 5 bases at V and 4 bases at J; junction bases unmatched: 12. The CDR3 spans 16 residues. Germline CDR1 is SGHRS and CDR2 is YFSETQ. The CDR3 region is CASRRTEAGAADTQYF. In DNA form, the CDR3 reads TGCGCCAGCAGAAGGACGGAAGCGGGAGCGGCAGATACGCAGTATTTT.

This clone was recorded only once. The same CDR3 arises from other DNA sequences in this sample as well. The CDR3 bases are TGCGCCAGCAGCTTGGGGGGCGAAAGCAATCAGCCCCAGCATTTT. This translates into CASSLGGESNQPQHF. The rearrangement links TRBV5-1 to TRBJ1-5; D might be TRBD1 (5 bases). Germline lookup yields CDR1 SGHRS and CDR2 YFSETQ. Trimming took 0 bases from V and 1 from J, leaving 8 bases between them. The CDR3 sequence is 15 residues long.

This clone has just one count. The chain links TRBV6-5 to TRBJ1-1; D possibly corresponds to TRBD1 (5 bases). The CDR3 length is 13 residues. Between the trimmed V and J ends, which lost 2 bases and 4 bases, there was a span of 8 bases. Germline lookup yields CDR1 MNHEY and CDR2 SVGAGI. CDR3 region: CASSYIGGTEAFF. CDR3 nucleotides: TGTGCCAGCAGTTACATCGGGGGCACTGAAGCTTTCTTT.

The rearrangement uses TRBV23-1 and TRBJ2-7, with D possibly being TRBD2 (6 bases). TRBV23-1 is identified as an open reading frame with a role that is uncertain. The CDR3 has 15 residues. V was shortened by 4 bases and J by 1 base, with 14 bases between the two germline ends. In nucleotides, the CDR3 is TGCGCCAGCAGTCCCACCCACGGACTATCCTACGAGCAGTACTTC. Protein: CASSPTHGLSYEQYF.

This clone was found a few times. The V call is TRBV5-1, the J call TRBJ1-5; D remains unclear. CDR3 length equals 15 residues. CDR1 is SGHRS and CDR2 is YFSETQ in the germline V gene. V gave up 1 base and J gave up 7 bases, with 15 bases separating them. The DNA for the CDR3 is TGCGCCAGCAGCTTGCGGGGAGACCAAGGACAGCCCCAGCATTTT. Translated: CASSLRGDQGQPQHF.